The 15 T cell receptor beta chains below were found in one sample sequenced in a study of shared clonotypes between healthy human individuals. Sequencing used immunoSEQ multiplex PCR; TCRdb keeps in-frame clones, though not all of them. The sample comprises about 490,000 clones, around 73% of which are singletons, and around 12% rests with the top ten. The sequenced sample consisted of PBMCs. The receptors come from a woman aged 40 to 50 in good health. Some clones in this sample may be carry-over from other donors' samples.

This clone was observed once. The rearrangement joins TRBV30 to TRBJ1-1, with a possible D match to TRBD1 (6 bases). Germline assignment: CDR1 GTSNPN and CDR2 SVGIG (reference sequence). V dropped 4 bases and J dropped 5 bases, with 14 bases sitting between them. The CDR3 covers 13 residues. For the CDR3, the DNA is TGTGCCTGGATATTAGAGGGGGGGACTGAAGCTTTCTTT. Translation: CAWILEGGTEAFF.

The rearrangement uses TRBV30 and TRBJ1-6; 8 nucleotides match TRBD1. V gave up 4 bases and J gave up 12 bases; unmatched junction bases: 8. This CDR3 is 13 amino acids long. Per germline, CDR1 GTSNPN and CDR2 SVGIG (reference sequence). The CDR3 DNA reads TGTGCCTGGAAAGTACAGGGGGACCAACCCCTCCACTTT. It encodes CAWKVQGDQPLHF.

The rearrangement uses TRBV5-4 and TRBJ2-3; D is perhaps TRBD1 (5 bases). The V end lost 1 base, the J end lost 4 bases, and 13 bases lay between the germline ends. Germline values: CDR1 SGHNT, CDR2 YYREEE (reference sequence). The CDR3 has 15 residues. The CDR3 nucleotides are TGTGCCAGCAGCTTGCTAGGGGAAGGCGCAGATACGCAGTATTTT. This gives the protein CASSLLGEGADTQYF.

The J gene is TRBJ2-3, the V gene TRBV5-4; maybe TRBD1 (5 bases). The CDR3 runs to 14 residues. Trimming left V 4 bases short and J 3 bases short, with 12 bases between. Germline assignment: CDR1 SGHNT and CDR2 YYREEE (reference sequence). CDR3 sequence: CASSPQAGTDTQYF. In DNA form, the CDR3 reads TGTGCCAGCAGCCCACAGGCCGGGACAGATACGCAGTATTTT. The whole variable domain, filled in from reference TRBV5-4 and TRBJ2-3, reads ETGVTQSPTHLIKTRGQQVTLRCSSQSGHNTVSWYQQALGQGPQFIFQYYREEENGRGNFPPRFSGLQFPNYSSELNVNALELDDSALYLCASSPQAGTDTQYFGPGTRLTVL.

The chain links TRBV19 to TRBJ2-2, with 7 bases matching TRBD1. The germline gives CDR1 LNHDA, CDR2 SQIVND (reference sequence). V lost 3 bases to trimming and J lost 4 bases; unmatched junction nucleotides: 2. The CDR3 spans 14 residues. The CDR3 here is CASSMTGPTGELFF. The CDR3 nucleotides read TGTGCCAGTAGTATGACAGGGCCCACCGGGGAGCTGTTTTTT. Supplemented by reference TRBV19 and TRBJ2-2, the full variable domain reads DGGITQSPKYLFRKEGQNVTLSCEQNLNHDAMYWYRQDPGQGLRLIYYSQIVNDFQKGDIAEGYSVSREKKESFPLTVTSAQKNPTAFYLCASSMTGPTGELFFGEGSRLTVL.

This clone was counted a single time. This rearrangement joins TRBV18 to TRBJ2-7; 10 bases agree with TRBD1. Trimming at V came to 3 bases and at J to 1 base, leaving 6 bases not matched to a gene. The CDR3 length is 16 residues. CDR1 KGHSH and CDR2 LQKENI come from the germline V gene. The CDR3 coding sequence is TGTGCCAGCTCACCGATAAGACAGGGGGCGTCCTACGAGCAGTACTTC. Translated: CASSPIRQGASYEQYF. The whole variable domain, remainder taken from reference TRBV18 and TRBJ2-7, is NAGVMQNPRHLVRRRGQEARLRCSPMKGHSHVYWYRQLPEEGLKFMVYLQKENIIDESGMPKERFSAEFPKEGPSILRIQQVVRGDSAAYFCASSPIRQGASYEQYFGPGTRLTVT.

The rearrangement uses TRBV19 and TRBJ2-3; 12 bases line up with TRBD2. Losses at the gene ends were 5 bases for V and 2 bases for J; bases not matched to a gene: 5. The CDR3 covers 16 residues. Per the germline V gene, CDR1 is LNHDA and CDR2 is SQIVND (reference sequence). The CDR3 DNA is TGTGCCAGTAGTTTAGGACTAGCGGGGTACACAGATACGCAGTATTTT. This codes for CASSLGLAGYTDTQYF.

This clone was seen a single time. This chain connects TRBV7-8 to TRBJ2-3; either TRBD1 or TRBD2 may fit D (5 bases each). Germline CDR1 is SGHVS and CDR2 is FQNEAQ. V lost 2 bases and J lost 0, with 15 bases in between. This CDR3 region has 17 residues. The CDR3 region is CASSLRKGRGSTDTQYF. CDR3 DNA: TGTGCCAGCAGCTTAAGGAAAGGTCGGGGCAGCACAGATACGCAGTATTTT.

The chain is built from TRBV2 and TRBJ2-7; tentatively, D is TRBD2 (6 bases). V was pared by 6 bases and J by 2 bases, with 17 bases between. Germline CDR1 SNHLY, CDR2 FYNNEI. CDR3 length: 15 residues. The CDR3 region is CASRRTSGVAYEQYF. The DNA for the CDR3 is TGTGCCAGCAGACGTACGTCGGGGGTAGCCTACGAGCAGTACTTC.

The V and J genes are TRBV7-2 and TRBJ2-5; D unresolved. The J call is doubtful: the DNA matches TRBJ2-7 better. The CDR3 is made up of 13 amino acids. Germline V gene lookup returns CDR1 SGHTA and CDR2 FQGNSA. Here the CDR3 reads CASSLASGGEQYF. CDR3 DNA sequence: TGTGCCAGCAGCTTAGCGTCTGGTGGCGAGCAGTACTTC.

This sequence joins TRBV5-1 and TRBJ1-1; D unresolved. V was trimmed by 3 bases and J by 1 base, leaving 10 bases between them. The CDR3 covers 14 residues. In germline, CDR1 is SGHRS, CDR2 YFSETQ. CDR3 sequence reads: CASSSRVTNTEAFF. CDR3 coding DNA: TGCGCCAGCAGCTCGAGGGTTACGAACACTGAAGCTTTCTTT. The full variable domain, completed using reference TRBV5-1 and TRBJ1-1, is KAGVTQTPRYLIKTRGQQVTLSCSPISGHRSVSWYQQTPGQGLQFLFEYFSETQRNKGNFPGRFSGRQFSNSRSEMNVSTLELGDSALYLCASSSRVTNTEAFFGQGTRLTVV.

The rearrangement links TRBV11-2 to TRBJ1-1; D is ambiguous. V was cut by 3 bases and J by 0 bases, with 11 bases left in between. CDR1 is SGHAT, CDR2 FQNNGV, per germline. The CDR3 consists of 15 residues. CDR3 protein: CASSFGLRLNTEAFF. CDR3 sequence (DNA): TGTGCCAGCAGCTTTGGACTGCGATTGAACACTGAAGCTTTCTTT.

The J gene is TRBJ2-1, the V gene TRBV10-3; the D gene is possibly TRBD1 (5 bases). There are 17 residues in the CDR3. The germline V gene has CDR1 ENHRY and CDR2 SYGVKD. The V and J ends lost 1 base and 5 bases respectively, with 18 bases between them. CDR3 amino acids: CAISEYVTGDPDNEQFF. The DNA of the CDR3 is TGTGCCATCAGTGAGTACGTAACAGGTGACCCTGACAATGAGCAGTTCTTC.

The genes are TRBV7-2 and TRBJ1-1, with 7 bases matching TRBD1. This CDR3 region has 14 residues. V lost 5 bases and J lost 3; bases outside the gene matches: 6. The germline V gene has CDR1 SGHTA and CDR2 FQGNSA. The CDR3 region has the DNA TGTGCCAGCAGCCCCCTAGGGGGCCACACTGAAGCTTTCTTT. Translation: CASSPLGGHTEAFF.

The V gene is TRBV7-2, the J gene TRBJ1-1; tentatively, D is TRBD1 (5 bases). The CDR3 is made up of 13 amino acids. The germline V gene has CDR1 SGHTA and CDR2 FQGNSA. The ends were cut back, 5 bases at V and 10 bases at J, with 17 bases in the middle. Here the CDR3 DNA reads TGTGCCAGCAGCACAATGGGGCTTCCCGGAGCTTTCTTT. It is translated as CASSTMGLPGAFF.